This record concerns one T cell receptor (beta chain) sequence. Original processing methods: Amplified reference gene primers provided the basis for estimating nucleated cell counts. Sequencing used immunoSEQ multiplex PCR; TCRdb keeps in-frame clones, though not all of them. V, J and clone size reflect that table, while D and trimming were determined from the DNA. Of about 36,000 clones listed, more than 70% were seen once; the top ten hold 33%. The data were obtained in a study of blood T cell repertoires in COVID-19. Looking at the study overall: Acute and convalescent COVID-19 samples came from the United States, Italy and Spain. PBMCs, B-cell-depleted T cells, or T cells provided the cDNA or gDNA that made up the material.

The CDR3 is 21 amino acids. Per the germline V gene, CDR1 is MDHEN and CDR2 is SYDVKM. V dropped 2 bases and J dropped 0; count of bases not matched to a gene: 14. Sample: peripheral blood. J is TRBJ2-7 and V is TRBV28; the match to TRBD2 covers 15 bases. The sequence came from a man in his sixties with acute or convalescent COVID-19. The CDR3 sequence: CASSLEAGAGLAGGRSYEQYF. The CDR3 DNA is TGTGCCAGCAGTTTAGAGGCAGGCGCCGGACTAGCGGGAGGGCGCTCCTACGAGCAGTACTTC.